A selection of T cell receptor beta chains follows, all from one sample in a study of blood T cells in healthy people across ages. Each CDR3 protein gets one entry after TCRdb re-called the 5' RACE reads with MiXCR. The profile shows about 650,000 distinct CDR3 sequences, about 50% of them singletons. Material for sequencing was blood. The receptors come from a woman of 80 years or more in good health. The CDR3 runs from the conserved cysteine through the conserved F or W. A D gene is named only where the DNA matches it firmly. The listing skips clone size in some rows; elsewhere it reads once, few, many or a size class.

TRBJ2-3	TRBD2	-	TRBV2	CASSLQRGGADTQYF	TGTGCCAGCAGCCTCCAACGCGGGGGGGCAGATACGCAGTATTTT
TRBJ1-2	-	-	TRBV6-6	CASIPGDRTNYGYTF	TGTGCCAGCATCCCGGGAGACCGTACTAACTATGGCTACACCTTC
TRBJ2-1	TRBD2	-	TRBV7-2	CASSLFSGGYSYNEQFF	TGTGCCAGCAGCTTATTCTCGGGGGGGTACTCCTACAATGAGCAGTTCTTC
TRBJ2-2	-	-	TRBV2	CASSADGELFF	TGTGCCAGCAGTGCTGACGGGGAGCTGTTTTTT
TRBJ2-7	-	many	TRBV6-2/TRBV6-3	CASSDSEAGEQYF	TGTGCCAGCAGTGACAGCGAGGCGGGAGAGCAGTACTTC
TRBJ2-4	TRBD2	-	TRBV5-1	CASSEDTSALGEQYF	TGCGCCAGCAGCGAGGACACTAGCGCCCTTGGGGAGCAGTACTTC
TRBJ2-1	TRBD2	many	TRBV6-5	CASSYSWAGGSYEQFF	TGTGCCAGCAGTTACTCGTGGGCCGGGGGGAGCTATGAGCAGTTCTTC
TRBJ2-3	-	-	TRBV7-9	CASSPADSGTQYF	TGTGCCAGCAGCCCTGCTGACTCCGGTACGCAGTATTTT
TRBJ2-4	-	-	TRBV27	CASSLSTAALAKNIQYF	TGTGCCAGCAGTTTATCGACCGCGGCTTTAGCCAAAAACATTCAGTACTTC
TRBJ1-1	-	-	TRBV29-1	CSVAHGGEAFF	TGCAGCGTTGCCCATGGGGGAGAAGCTTTCTTT
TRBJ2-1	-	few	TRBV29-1	CSVVVWADEQFF	TGCAGCGTGGTCGTGTGGGCGGATGAGCAGTTCTTC
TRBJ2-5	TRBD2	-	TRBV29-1	CSVSKTSGRIETQYF	TGCAGCGTTTCCAAGACTAGCGGGAGAATTGAGACCCAGTACTTC
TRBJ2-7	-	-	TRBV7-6	CASSLEQDRPYEQYF	TGTGCCAGCAGCTTAGAGCAGGACCGTCCCTACGAGCAGTACTTC
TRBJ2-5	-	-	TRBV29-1	CSVEDPGGQETQYF	TGCAGCGTTGAAGATCCCGGCGGTCAAGAGACCCAGTACTTC
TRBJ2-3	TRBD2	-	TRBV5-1	CASSLRLADPTDTQYF	TGCGCCAGCAGCTTAAGACTAGCGGACCCCACAGATACGCAGTATTTT
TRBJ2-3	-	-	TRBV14	CVSSQVGLALTDAQYF	TGTGTCAGCAGCCAAGTCGGACTCGCACTTACAGATGCGCAGTATTTT
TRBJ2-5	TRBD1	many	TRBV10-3	CAISGQTGVGETQYF	TGTGCCATCAGTGGTCAGACAGGGGTTGGCGAGACCCAGTACTTC
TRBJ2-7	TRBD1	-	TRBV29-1	CSVEGGQSYEQYF	TGCAGCGTTGAAGGGGGACAGTCCTACGAGCAGTACTTC
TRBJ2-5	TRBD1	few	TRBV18	CASSPAYRGETQYF	TGTGCCAGCTCACCTGCTTACAGGGGGGAGACCCAGTACTTC
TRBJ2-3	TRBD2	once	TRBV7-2	CASSLAFISGRSPTDTQYF	TGTGCCAGCAGCTTAGCTTTTATTAGCGGGAGGTCCCCCACAGATACGCAGTATTTT
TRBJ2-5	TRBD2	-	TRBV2	CASRRTSLAGLRGETQYF	TGTGCCAGCAGGCGAACGTCCCTAGCGGGACTCAGGGGAGAGACCCAGTACTTC
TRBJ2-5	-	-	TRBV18	CASSPDSHVGNEQYF	TGTGCCAGCTCGCCGGATTCACACGTGGGCAATGAGCAGTACTTC
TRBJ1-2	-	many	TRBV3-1	CASSQDAGTLAGYGYTF	TGTGCCAGCAGCCAAGATGCCGGGACCCTGGCCGGATATGGCTACACCTTC